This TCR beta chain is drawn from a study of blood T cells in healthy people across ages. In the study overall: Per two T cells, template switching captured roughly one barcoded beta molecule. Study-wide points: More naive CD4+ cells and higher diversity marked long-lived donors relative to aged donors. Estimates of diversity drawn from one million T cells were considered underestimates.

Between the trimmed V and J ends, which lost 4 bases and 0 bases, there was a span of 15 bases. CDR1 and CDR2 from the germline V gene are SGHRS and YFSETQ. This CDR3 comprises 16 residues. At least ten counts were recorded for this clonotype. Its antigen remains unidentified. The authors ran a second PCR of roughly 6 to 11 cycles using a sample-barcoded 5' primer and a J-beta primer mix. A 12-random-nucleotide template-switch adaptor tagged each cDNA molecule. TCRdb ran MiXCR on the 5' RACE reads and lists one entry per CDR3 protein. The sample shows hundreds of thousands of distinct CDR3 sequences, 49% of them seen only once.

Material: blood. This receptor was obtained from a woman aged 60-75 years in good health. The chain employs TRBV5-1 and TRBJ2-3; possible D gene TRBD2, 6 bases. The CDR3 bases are TGCGCCAGCAGCCGGGCGGGACCCCTCAGCACAGATACGCAGTATTTT. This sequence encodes CASSRAGPLSTDTQYF.